This paragraph covers one T cell receptor beta chain sequence. Its specific antigen is unknown. The junction shows trimming of 0 bases on V and 6 bases on J, plus 8 bases between the germline ends. CDR1 and CDR2, looked up from the germline V gene, are MGHRA and YSYEKL. The CDR3 covers 13 residues, taking in both the cysteine and the phenylalanine. Left in the record is the CDR3 DNA by itself, 39 bases read in frame from the first base. Library preparation was by the immunoSEQ multiplex PCR assay. A mixture of 60 forward primers for TCR Vbeta segments and 13 reverse primers for TCR Jbeta segments was used in the multiplex PCR. The CDR3 region of rearranged TCR beta genes was amplified from genomic DNA with a multiplex PCR assay. Amplified TCR beta libraries were sequenced as 87-base-pair reads on the Illumina HiSeq System. In the source study's methods: A later analysis tallied tens of millions of unique TCR beta chains across the 700 or so repertoires, and roughly 11 million of those chains were shared by two or more donors. Raw reads were error-corrected and collapsed into unique sequences with a nearest-neighbor algorithm that merged closely related sequences to remove PCR and sequencing errors. CDR3 sequences were aligned to IMGT reference sequences to assign V, D and J gene segments. Each retained sequence needed at least a six-nucleotide match to both a V gene segment and a J gene segment. A rearrangement was called productive if the CDR3 had no stop codons and remained in frame with V and J, and every other rearrangement was called non-productive. Following IMGT convention, CDR3 was defined as the stretch from the second conserved V-encoded cysteine up to the conserved J-encoded phenylalanine. The earlier analysis of roughly 590 of the donors excluded any sequence lacking an unambiguous match to a single V gene segment. An earlier analysis of almost 600 of the donors classified V segments as functional when productive rearrangements were above 56.7% and as segregating when the standard deviation between donors was above 5%. To diagnose cytomegalovirus status from the catalog of TCR beta chain sequences, a statistical classification framework was built. V and J gene assignment, in a later analysis, came from comparing TCR nucleotide sequences with IMGT/GENE-DB human TR gene sequences. Using the TCRdist pipeline, a later analysis assigned CDR3 sequences along with most-parsimonious VDJ recombination scenarios. In a later analysis, each TCR beta chain was defined by its CDR3 amino acid sequence together with its V-gene family, and reads without a unique V-gene family were excluded. A later analysis removed several hundred highly shared, low-generation-probability nucleotide sequences to deal with suspected cross-contamination and a sequencing artifact. In a later analysis, a clonal expansion index was calculated for each public chain from normalized within-repertoire ranks of inferred template counts. In a later analysis, generation probabilities were computed using a VDJ recombination model fitted to out-of-frame rearrangements, and the results were checked against IGoR. A later analysis scored TCR-TCR, TCR-HLA and TCR-CMV co-occurrence with hypergeometric tests, applying a repertoire-size bias correction to TCR pairs. To estimate false discovery rates, a later analysis permuted the HLA or CMV assignments 20 times. In a later analysis, co-occurring TCRs were grouped using DBSCAN, with TCRdist sequence similarity added in when clustering inside HLA-allele-positive subsets. Repertoires with fewer than 30,000 or more than 120,000 public chains, plus five repertoires with anomalous nucleotide sharing, were excluded from co-occurrence clustering. TCRdb took over this immuneACCESS table, retaining in-frame rearrangements with V and J assigned. Such tables are incomplete; in checked studies, under half of the missing clones stem from an unresolved V gene, and the remainder is unexplained. D and trimming come from the DNA, and the V and J calls and clone size come from that table. The sample table records 100,000 to 150,000 clones. Less than 2% of the sample is held by the ten biggest clonotypes.

This sample is drawn from a study of cytomegalovirus exposure and HLA in healthy donors (dated by TCRdb to about 2017). Describing the broader study: An earlier analysis of roughly 500 of the donors reported about 280 Gb of sequence data and roughly 120 million unique TCR beta sequences obtained from some 170 million T cells. An early release that covered around 590 HLA-typed donors contained about 290 gigabases of sequencing data and about 93 million unique TCR sequences. Of the 350 to 400 genotyped donors, around 81% fell in the genetic ancestry cluster associated with self-reported Caucasian donors. The aim of the study was to test whether cataloging public T cell receptors could identify signatures of past pathogen exposure. The study used immunosequencing to profile the T cell repertoires of approximately 630 subjects and linked those repertoires to cytomegalovirus serostatus. Along with the roughly 700-subject first cohort, a separate validation cohort of over 90 different subjects was used. To predict cytomegalovirus infection status, the study combined high-throughput TCR immunosequencing, statistical association of individual TCRs with disease status, and machine learning. In a later analysis, previously published TCR beta repertoires from several hundred donors were re-analyzed and high-resolution HLA genotyping was added so that TCR occurrence patterns could be studied. The later analysis used no new phenotypic data to find candidate immune exposures, relying instead on TCR beta sequences and their occurrence across donors. An earlier analysis of about 600 of the donors used high-throughput TCR beta sequencing to judge whether each TCR beta V gene segment behaved as functional or pseudogenic. Donor age, sex, ethnicity and CMV serostatus were collected together with the repertoire data. A later genetic analysis used genome-wide SNP genotypes for about three fifths of the 666 donors, treating that subset as a discovery cohort. Every repertoire in the discovery cohort had been generated on one and the same sequencing platform. HLA typing covered class I and class II loci at four-digit resolution. Typing coverage varied by locus: roughly 620-630 donors for A, B, C, DRB1 and DQB1; some 520 for DQA1; over 600 for DPA1; approximately 470 for DPB1. Because of strong linkage in the cohort, a handful of DR-DQ haplotypes were treated as single units for association and clustering. Among some 400 genotyped donors of the cohort, an average of about 240,000 unique TCR beta nucleotide sequences were sequenced per donor, about a sixth of them non-productive.

In total, just over 650 healthy bone marrow donors made up the cohort. At the time of sampling, all cohort members were nominally healthy, though unrecorded immune exposures were likely present. The donor tested CMV seronegative, placing the donor among the 350 or so seronegative members of the cohort. Every donor gave a peripheral blood sample, and the peripheral blood mononuclear cells from that sample were used for TCR beta sequencing. Genomic DNA was extracted from the blood cell samples with the Qiagen DNeasy Blood Extraction Kit. The paper's findings and limits, for the study overall: When HLA alleles, especially DR and DQ, strongly co-occurred, attributing TCR associations to individual alleles was difficult. A total of 150 or so TCR beta chains were listed by the study as associated with cytomegalovirus. At a false discovery rate of 0.05, a later analysis linked 16,951 TCR beta sequences to specific HLA alleles. Most TCR sequences were observed very rarely across donors, whereas some public TCRs were present in many individuals. According to a later analysis, most CMV-associated TCR beta chains appeared to be HLA-restricted, and the HLA associations seemed to be driven largely by CMV exposure. In a later analysis, HLA-associated TCR beta chains were found to be more clonally expanded and to have lower generation probabilities than equally common non-associated chains. In a later genetic analysis, a missense DCLRE1C variant was associated with V-gene and J-gene trimming of TCR beta chains, and the association was replicated in an independent cohort. In a later analysis, TCR association rates were found to vary across HLA loci, with the most associated TCRs seen for DRB1 alleles and the fewest for HLA-C alleles. A group of highly shared sequence variants was considered likely to be a technical artifact of the sequencing pipeline. Correlated functional status among segregating V segments might be attributable to linkage disequilibrium, but an unknown experimental factor could not be ruled out. This cohort had only TCR beta chains sequenced, and the lack of alpha or paired-chain data limited which features could be detected. In vitro tests confirmed that a few of the cytomegalovirus-associated TCR beta chains recognize cytomegalovirus antigens. CMV serostatus was the only immune exposure information available for the cohort. Because some donors lacked HLA typing at each locus, the association tests relied only on the typed subset. A later genetic analysis reported fewer N-insertions in productive TCRs among donors in an Asian-associated ancestry cluster than the roughly 650-donor mean. Seventeen rarely observed V segments, including chromosome 9 orphons, were excluded from the earlier analysis of approximately 500 of the donors because counts were too low. Several of the top co-occurrence clusters appeared to be linked to parvovirus B19, influenza, CMV and Epstein-Barr virus, according to a later analysis. Roughly uniform sequencing depth across donors was assumed in presence/absence analyses, although this assumption may not hold. A further reported finding was that TCR beta sequences accurately predicted the HLA-A and HLA-B alleles for most subjects in the first cohort. Some IMGT-functional V segments, including TRBV6-2 and TRBV6-3, could not be told apart with the 87-base-pair reads, so those segments were excluded. An earlier analysis of around 600 of the donors showed that most TCR beta V segments appeared in productive rearrangements either about 90% or about 30% of the time, which broadly matched IMGT annotations. The authors suggested that the approach could potentially be generalized to other disease states and immunological phenotypes. In both the original and validation cohorts, the classifier was reported to diagnose cytomegalovirus status with high specificity and sensitivity.

The sequence is built from TRBV4-1 and TRBJ1-2, and TRBD1 may be the D gene, going by 6 matching bases. The sequence was collected from a man between 18 and 35 years old in good health and CMV-seronegative. Sequenced material: PBMCs. The nucleotides are TGCGCCAGCAGCCAAGAGAACAGGGATGGCTACACCTTC. This codes for CASSQENRDGYTF.